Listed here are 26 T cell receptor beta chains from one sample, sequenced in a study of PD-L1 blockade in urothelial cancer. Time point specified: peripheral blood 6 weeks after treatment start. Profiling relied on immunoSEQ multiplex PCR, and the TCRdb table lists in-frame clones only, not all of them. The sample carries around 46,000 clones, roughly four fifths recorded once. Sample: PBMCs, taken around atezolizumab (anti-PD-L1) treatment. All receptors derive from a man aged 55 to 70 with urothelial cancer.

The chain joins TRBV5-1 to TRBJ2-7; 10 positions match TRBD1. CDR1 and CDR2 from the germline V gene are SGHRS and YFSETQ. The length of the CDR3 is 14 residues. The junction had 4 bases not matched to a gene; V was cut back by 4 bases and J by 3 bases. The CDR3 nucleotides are TGCGCCAGCAGCCTCCGGGACAGGGGCTACGAGCAGTACTTC. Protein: CASSLRDRGYEQYF.

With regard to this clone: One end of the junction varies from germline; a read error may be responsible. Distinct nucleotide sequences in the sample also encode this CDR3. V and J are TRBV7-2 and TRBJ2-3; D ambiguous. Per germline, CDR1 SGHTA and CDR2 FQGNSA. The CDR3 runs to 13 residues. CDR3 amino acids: CASSFPSTDTQYF. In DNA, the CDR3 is TGTGCCAGTAGCTTCCCTAGCACAGATACGCAGTATTTT.

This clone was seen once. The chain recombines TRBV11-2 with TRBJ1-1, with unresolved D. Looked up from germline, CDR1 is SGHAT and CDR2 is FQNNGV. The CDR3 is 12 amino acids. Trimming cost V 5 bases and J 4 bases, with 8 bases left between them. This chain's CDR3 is CASSREGTEAFF. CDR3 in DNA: TGTGCCAGCAGCCGGGAAGGCACTGAAGCTTTCTTT.

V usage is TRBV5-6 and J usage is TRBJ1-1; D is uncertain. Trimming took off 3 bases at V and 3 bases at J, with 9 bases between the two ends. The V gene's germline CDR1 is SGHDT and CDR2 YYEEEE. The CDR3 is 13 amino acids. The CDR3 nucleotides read TGTGCCAGCAGCTCGAGGTGGGACACTGAAGCTTTCTTT. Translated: CASSSRWDTEAFF.

The CDR3 region is CASSVDTEGTQYF. In nucleotides, the CDR3 is TGTGCCAGCAGCGTAGATACAGAGGGGACCCAGTACTTC. The chain joins TRBV9 to TRBJ2-5; possible D gene TRBD2, 5 bases. Germline V gene sequence: CDR1 SGDLS, CDR2 YYNGEE. The CDR3 has 13 amino acids. V was trimmed by 0 bases and J by 7 bases, leaving 10 bases between them.

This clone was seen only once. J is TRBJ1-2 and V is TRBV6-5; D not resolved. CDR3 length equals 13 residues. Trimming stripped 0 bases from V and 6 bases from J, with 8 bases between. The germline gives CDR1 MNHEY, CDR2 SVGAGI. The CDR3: CASSYSISHGYTF. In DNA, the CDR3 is TGTGCCAGCAGTTACTCTATTTCCCATGGCTACACCTTC.

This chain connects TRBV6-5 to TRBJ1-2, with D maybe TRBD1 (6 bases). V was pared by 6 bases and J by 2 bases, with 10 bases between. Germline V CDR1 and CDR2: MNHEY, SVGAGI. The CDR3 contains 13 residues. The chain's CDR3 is CASRGQINYGYTF. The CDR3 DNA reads TGTGCCAGCAGAGGACAGATAAACTATGGCTACACCTTC.

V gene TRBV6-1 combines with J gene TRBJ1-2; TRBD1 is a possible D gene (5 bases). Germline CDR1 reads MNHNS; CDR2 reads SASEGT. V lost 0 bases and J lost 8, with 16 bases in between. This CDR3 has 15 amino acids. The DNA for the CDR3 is TGTGCCAGCAGTGAAGCGCTTCTAGGACAACGCGGCTACACCTTC. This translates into CASSEALLGQRGYTF.

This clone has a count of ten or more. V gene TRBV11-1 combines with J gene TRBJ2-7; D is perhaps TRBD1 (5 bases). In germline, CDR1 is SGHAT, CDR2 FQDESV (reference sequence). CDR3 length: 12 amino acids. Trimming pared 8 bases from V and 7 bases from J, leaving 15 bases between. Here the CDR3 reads CASGAPRGEQYF. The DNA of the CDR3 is TGTGCCAGCGGGGCTCCGCGCGGTGAGCAGTACTTC.

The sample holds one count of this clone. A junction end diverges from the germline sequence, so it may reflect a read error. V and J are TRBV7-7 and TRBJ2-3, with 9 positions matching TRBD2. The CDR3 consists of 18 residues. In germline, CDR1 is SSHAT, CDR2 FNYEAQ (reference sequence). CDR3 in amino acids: CASSFVIKRGASTDTQYF. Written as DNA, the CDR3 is TGTGCTAGCAGCTTTGTTATAAAGCGGGGGGCTAGCACAGATACGCAGTATTTT.

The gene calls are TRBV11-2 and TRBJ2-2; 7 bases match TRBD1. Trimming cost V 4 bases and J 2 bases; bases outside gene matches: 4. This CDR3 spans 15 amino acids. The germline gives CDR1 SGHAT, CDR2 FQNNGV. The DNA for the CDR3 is TGTGCCAGCAGCTCGGGACAGATAAACACCGGGGAGCTGTTTTTT. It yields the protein CASSSGQINTGELFF.

The CDR3: CASSPIPAVPSTDTQYF. In DNA, the CDR3 is TGTGCCAGCAGTCCTATACCGGCGGTTCCTAGCACAGATACGCAGTATTTT. The V and J genes are TRBV28 and TRBJ2-3; unclear D gene. Germline CDR1 MDHEN, CDR2 SYDVKM. Trimming took off 5 bases at V and 0 bases at J, with 18 bases between the two ends. This CDR3 has 17 amino acids.

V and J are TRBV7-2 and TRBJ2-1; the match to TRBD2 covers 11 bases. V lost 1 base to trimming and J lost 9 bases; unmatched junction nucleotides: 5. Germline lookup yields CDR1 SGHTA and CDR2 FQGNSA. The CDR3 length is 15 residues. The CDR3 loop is CASSLGIAGGSEQFF. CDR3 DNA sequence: TGTGCCAGCAGCTTAGGCATAGCGGGAGGGAGTGAGCAGTTCTTC.

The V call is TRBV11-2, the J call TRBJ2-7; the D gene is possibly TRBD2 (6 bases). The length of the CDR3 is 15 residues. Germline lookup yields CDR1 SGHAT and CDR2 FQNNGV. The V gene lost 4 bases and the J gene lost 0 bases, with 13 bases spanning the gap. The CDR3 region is CASSSRTTSSYEQYF. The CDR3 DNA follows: TGTGCCAGCAGCTCGAGGACTACGAGCTCCTACGAGCAGTACTTC.

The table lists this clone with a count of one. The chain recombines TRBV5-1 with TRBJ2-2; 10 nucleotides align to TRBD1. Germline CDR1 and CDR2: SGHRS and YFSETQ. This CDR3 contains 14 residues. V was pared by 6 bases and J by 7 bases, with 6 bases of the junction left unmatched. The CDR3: CASTPTGGGGELFF. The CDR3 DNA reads TGCGCCAGCACCCCGACAGGGGGCGGCGGGGAGCTGTTTTTT.

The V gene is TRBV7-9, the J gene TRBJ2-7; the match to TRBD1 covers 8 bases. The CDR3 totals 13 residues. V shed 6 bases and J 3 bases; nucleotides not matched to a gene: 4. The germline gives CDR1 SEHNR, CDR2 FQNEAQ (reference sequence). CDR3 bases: TGTGCCAGCAGTTACAGGGGGTTCTACGAGCAGTACTTC. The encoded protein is CASSYRGFYEQYF.

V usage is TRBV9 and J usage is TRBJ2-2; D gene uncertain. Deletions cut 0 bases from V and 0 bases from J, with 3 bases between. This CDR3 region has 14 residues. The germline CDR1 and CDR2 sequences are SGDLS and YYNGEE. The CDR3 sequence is CASSVASNTGELFF. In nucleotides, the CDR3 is TGTGCCAGCAGCGTAGCTTCGAACACCGGGGAGCTGTTTTTT.

The CDR3 is CSVTSGIETQYF. The CDR3 nucleotides read TGCAGCGTGACTAGCGGGATAGAGACCCAGTACTTC. The chain joins TRBV29-1 to TRBJ2-5; TRBD2 agrees at 11 bases. Germline values: CDR1 SQVTM, CDR2 ANQGSEA. The CDR3 contains 12 residues. With 6 bases clipped from V and 4 bases from J, the junction kept 1 base outside the gene matches.

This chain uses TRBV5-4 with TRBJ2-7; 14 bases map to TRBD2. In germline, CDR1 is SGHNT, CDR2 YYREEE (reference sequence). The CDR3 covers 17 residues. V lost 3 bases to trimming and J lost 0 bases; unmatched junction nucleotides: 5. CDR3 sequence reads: CASSSQGLAGGSYEQYF. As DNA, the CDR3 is TGTGCCAGCAGCTCGCAAGGACTAGCGGGAGGCTCCTACGAGCAGTACTTC.

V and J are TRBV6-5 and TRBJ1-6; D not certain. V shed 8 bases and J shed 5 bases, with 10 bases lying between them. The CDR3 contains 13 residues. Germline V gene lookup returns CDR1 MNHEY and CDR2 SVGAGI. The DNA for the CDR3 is TGTGCCAGCCAAAGACAAAATAATTCACCCCTCCACTTT. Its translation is CASQRQNNSPLHF.

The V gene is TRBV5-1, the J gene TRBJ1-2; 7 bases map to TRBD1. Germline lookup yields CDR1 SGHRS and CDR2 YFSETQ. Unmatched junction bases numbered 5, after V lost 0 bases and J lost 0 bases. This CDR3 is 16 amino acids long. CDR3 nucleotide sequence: TGCGCCAGCAGCTTGGATACAGGACAGGCTAACTATGGCTACACCTTC. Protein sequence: CASSLDTGQANYGYTF.

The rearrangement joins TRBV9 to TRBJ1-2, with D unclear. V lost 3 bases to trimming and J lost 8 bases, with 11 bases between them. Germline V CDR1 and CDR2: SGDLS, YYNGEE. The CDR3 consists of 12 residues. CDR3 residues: CASSAGAGGYTF. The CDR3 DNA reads TGTGCCAGCAGCGCCGGAGCGGGAGGCTACACCTTC.

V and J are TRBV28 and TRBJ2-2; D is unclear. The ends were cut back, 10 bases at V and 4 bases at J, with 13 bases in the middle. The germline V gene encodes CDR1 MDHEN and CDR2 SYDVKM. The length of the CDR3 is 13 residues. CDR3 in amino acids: CATLRGFTGELFF. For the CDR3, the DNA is TGTGCCACCTTAAGAGGCTTCACCGGGGAGCTGTTTTTT.

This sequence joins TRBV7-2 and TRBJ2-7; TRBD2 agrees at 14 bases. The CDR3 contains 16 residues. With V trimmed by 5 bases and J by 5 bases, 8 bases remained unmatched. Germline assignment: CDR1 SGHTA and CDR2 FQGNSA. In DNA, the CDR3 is TGTGCCAGCAGCAAAGTCTCGGGACTAGCGGGGGACGAGCAGTACTTC. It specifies CASSKVSGLAGDEQYF.

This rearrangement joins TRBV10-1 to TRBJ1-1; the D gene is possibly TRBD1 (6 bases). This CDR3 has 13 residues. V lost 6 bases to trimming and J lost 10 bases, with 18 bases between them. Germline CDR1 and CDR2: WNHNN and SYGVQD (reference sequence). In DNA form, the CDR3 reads TGCGCCAGCAGCAAAAAACCTGACAGGCGAGCTTTCTTT. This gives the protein CASSKKPDRRAFF.

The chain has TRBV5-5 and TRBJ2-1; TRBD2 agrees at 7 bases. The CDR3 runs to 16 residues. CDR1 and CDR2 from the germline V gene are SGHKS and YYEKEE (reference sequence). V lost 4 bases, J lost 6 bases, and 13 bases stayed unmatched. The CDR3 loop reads CASSQDSGLTSNEQFF. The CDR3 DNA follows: TGTGCCAGCAGCCAAGATTCGGGACTAACTAGCAATGAGCAGTTCTTC.